Below are 10 T cell receptor beta chains sequenced from a single sample in a study of T cell repertoires in cytomegalovirus infection. TCRdb passed the reads through MiXCR, listing each CDR3 protein once. The repertoire has around 250,000 distinct CDR3 sequences, about 18% of them found once; the top ten carry less than 60%. Sequencing was done on a sample of CD8+ T cells from PBMCs. All receptors come from a human donor in good health (CMV status not recorded). Some clones in this sample may be carry-over from other donors' samples.

V usage is TRBV2 and J usage is TRBJ1-4; no definite D call. V lost 2 bases and J lost 7, with 8 bases in between. The germline CDR1 and CDR2 sequences are SNHLY and FYNNEI. CDR3 length: 13 amino acids. The CDR3 loop is CASSETSSEKLFF. CDR3 sequence (DNA): TGTGCCAGCAGTGAAACTTCGAGTGAAAAACTGTTTTTT. Full variable domain (missing parts from reference TRBV2 and TRBJ1-4): EPEVTQTPSHQVTQMGQEVILRCVPISNHLYFYWYRQILGQKVEFLVSFYNNEISEKSEIFDDQFSVERPDGSNFTLKIRSTKLEDSAMYFCASSETSSEKLFFGSGTQLSVL.

This clonotype was observed at least ten times. The gene calls are TRBV7-6 and TRBJ2-5; possibly TRBD2 for D (6 bases). The CDR3 consists of 15 residues. Trimming pared 5 bases from V and 4 bases from J, leaving 17 bases between. Germline lookup yields CDR1 SGHVS and CDR2 FNYEAQ. The CDR3 nucleotides are TGTGCCAGCAGCGTACTACCCCTGGGAGGAGAGACCCAGTACTTC. It specifies CASSVLPLGGETQYF.

Many counts were recorded for this clonotype. The genes are TRBV7-8 and TRBJ1-6, with unresolved D. Deletions cut 2 bases from V and 8 bases from J, with 19 bases between. Germline assignment: CDR1 SGHVS and CDR2 FQNEAQ. CDR3 length equals 17 residues. This CDR3 is CASSLLQTPTADSPLHF. CDR3 coding DNA: TGTGCCAGCAGCTTACTACAGACCCCGACGGCTGATTCACCCCTCCACTTT.

CDR3 in amino acids: CASSLALSGQGDTQYF. The CDR3 DNA sequence: TGTGCCAGCAGCTTGGCCTTATCGGGTCAGGGCGATACGCAGTATTTT. The chain employs TRBV5-6 and TRBJ2-3, with D possibly matching TRBD1 (5 bases). Germline V lookup: CDR1 SGHDT, CDR2 YYEEEE. This CDR3 contains 16 residues. Trimming removed 0 bases from V and 6 bases from J, with 17 bases in between. Filled out from reference TRBV5-6 and TRBJ2-3, the complete variable domain reads DAGVTQSPTHLIKTRGQQVTLRCSPKSGHDTVSWYQQALGQGPQFIFQYYEEEERQRGNFPDRFSGHQFPNYSSELNVNALLLGDSALYLCASSLALSGQGDTQYFGPGTRLTVL.

V and J are TRBV28 and TRBJ2-7; D is undetermined. V was cut by 3 bases and J by 5 bases, with 5 bases left in between. CDR3 size: 11 residues. Germline V lookup: CDR1 MDHEN, CDR2 SYDVKM. The CDR3 DNA reads TGTGCCAGCAGTTTTCTAAACGAGCAGTACTTC. Its protein product is CASSFLNEQYF.

Worth noting for this clonotype: A read error is possible here, since a much larger clone lies one base away. The rearrangement joins TRBV7-3 to TRBJ2-7; tentative D call: TRBD2 (7 bases). V was pared by 6 bases and J by 5 bases, with 26 bases between. Germline CDR1 and CDR2: SGHTA and FQGTGA. The CDR3 extends over 17 amino acids. The CDR3 loop reads CASSAIHGGGLSDEQYF. The CDR3 region has the DNA TGTGCCAGCAGTGCCATCCATGGGGGGGGCCTATCTGACGAGCAGTACTTC.

In this sample, this clonotype turned up a few times. The V call is TRBV20-1, the J call TRBJ1-1; 7 nucleotides match TRBD1. CDR3 size: 15 residues. Looked up from germline, CDR1 is DFQATT and CDR2 is SNEGSKA (reference sequence). The V gene end was trimmed by 3 bases and the J gene end by 2 bases; junction bases not matched to a gene: 9. The CDR3 loop reads CSASFLGTVNTEAFF. The CDR3 coding sequence is TGCAGTGCTAGTTTCCTCGGGACAGTCAACACTGAAGCTTTCTTT.

This clonotype was counted at least ten times. The V call is TRBV20-1, the J call TRBJ1-6; 9 bases align to TRBD1. CDR1 and CDR2 from the germline V gene are DFQATT and SNEGSKA (reference sequence). The CDR3 has 15 amino acids. V trimming: 6 bases; J trimming: 7 bases; junction bases outside the gene matches: 10. CDR3 nucleotide sequence: TGCAGTGCCCATAAACAGGGGGCAGGGAATTCACCCCTCCACTTT. Encoded protein: CSAHKQGAGNSPLHF.

Ten or more counts support this clonotype. The chain employs TRBV4-1 and TRBJ2-6; 8 bases are shared with TRBD1. Germline loops: CDR1 MGHRA, CDR2 YSYEKL. With 5 bases clipped from V and 1 base from J, the junction kept 7 bases outside the gene matches. This CDR3 is built from 17 residues. CDR3 residues: CASSASQGASGANVLTF. In DNA, the CDR3 is TGCGCCAGCAGCGCTAGCCAGGGGGCATCTGGGGCCAACGTCCTGACTTTC.

This clonotype was found many times. The gene calls are TRBV4-1 and TRBJ2-1, with TRBD2 identical over 8 bases. CDR1 MGHRA and CDR2 YSYEKL come from the germline V gene. V was pared by 3 bases and J by 4 bases, with 11 bases of the junction left unmatched. The CDR3 is 17 residues long. The CDR3 protein is CASSHLRGGTRYNEQFF. In DNA, the CDR3 is TGCGCCAGCAGCCACCTCCGCGGTGGGACTAGGTACAATGAGCAGTTCTTC.